This TCR beta chain is drawn from a study of blood T cell repertoires in COVID-19 (dated by TCRdb to the early 2020s). Concerning the study at large: Samples covering the acute and convalescent phases of COVID-19 were provided by collaborators in the United States, Italy and Spain. The material from the prospective study consisted of cDNA or gDNA derived from T cells, B-cell-depleted T cells, or PBMCs. The dataset comprised deeply sampled blood TCRbeta repertoires from subjects exposed to, actively infected with, or recovered from COVID-19. Where available, HLA class I and class II types were taken from metadata supplied by the sample provider and were not determined by assay-based typing. Nearly every sample came with metadata listing a de-identified subject ID, COVID-19 status, age in years and sex. Samples came from the ongoing ImmuneRACE study (first 160 participants) plus 1,254 subjects from 6 global collaborators. The repertoires were released in a freely available public database meant as a resource for research on the immune response to SARS-CoV-2. Overall study results and their limits: The amount of clinical and demographic metadata varied by source and participant and was provided uncurated.

TCRbeta CDR3 regions were amplified from genomic DNA using the immunoSEQ Assay, a bias-controlled multiplex PCR. Regarding the original processing steps: Within the assay, amplification of reference gene primers was used to estimate how many nucleated cells each sample contained. Sequence reads were collapsed and filtered to measure the absolute abundance of every unique TCRbeta CDR3 rearrangement. For each sample, productive Simpson clonality was calculated by taking the square root of Simpson's diversity index across productive rearrangements. The table was pulled from immuneACCESS by TCRdb, which kept in-frame rearrangements only. Such tables lose some clones; where checked, under half of the loss comes from unresolved V genes, and the rest has no known cause. Clone size and V and J calls were adopted from that table, with D and trimming inferred from the DNA. The table for this sample lists about 230,000 clones; 85% to 90% of them were counted only once. The ten largest clones add up to approximately 2.5% of the sample.

One collaborating source in Seattle enrolled patients while the patients were actively infected and followed the patients over time throughout the course of disease. Whole blood was collected in K2EDTA tubes by collaborating institutions according to the institutions' own protocols. For TCRbeta analysis, collaborators shipped samples in one of three forms: frozen whole blood, isolated PBMCs, or DNA extracted from either of those sample types. Per the germline V gene, SNHLY is the CDR1 and FYNNEI is the CDR2. Deletion took 7 bases off V and 1 base off J, with a span of 10 bases between the germline ends. The CDR3 starts with the cysteine, ends with the phenylalanine, and has 13 residues. Kept here is only the CDR3 DNA, which spans 39 bases and is read in frame from base 1. In this sample, this clone turned up many times. Its antigen remains unidentified. Per-base qualities were not stored, and no clone one base away is much larger.

The clonotype originates from a man younger than 45 with COVID-19, enrolled during active disease. The rearranged segments are TRBV2 and TRBJ1-2, with a weak D call of TRBD1 (5 bases match). The sample taken for sequencing was peripheral blood. This receptor carries the CDR3 CASTRALNYGYTF. Here is the DNA: TGTGCCAGCACCAGGGCCCTTAACTATGGCTACACCTTC.